This T cell receptor beta chain was retrieved from a study of blood T cell repertoires in COVID-19. Study at large: The United States, Italy and Spain were the sources of the acute and convalescent COVID-19 samples. The cDNA or gDNA used as material had been derived from T cells, B-cell-depleted T cells, or PBMCs.

After removal of 4 bases from V and 2 bases from J, the junction contained 4 bases not matched to a gene. CDR3 length: 14 residues. Per germline, CDR1 SEHNR and CDR2 FQNEAQ (reference sequence). Data came from immunoSEQ multiplex PCR; TCRdb stores just in-frame clones and leaves some out. The sample shows more than 200,000 clones, 70% to 90% of them seen only once. The TCR originated in a man older than 75 with acute or convalescent COVID-19. The rearrangement uses TRBV7-9 and TRBJ1-2; 7 bases line up with TRBD1. The sample comprised peripheral blood. The CDR3 bases are TGTGCCAGCAGCTCCTTGGACAGGAACTATGGCTACACCTTC. Translating it yields CASSSLDRNYGYTF.